A selection of T cell receptor beta chains follows, all from one sample in a study of T cells in Graves' hyperthyroidism and ophthalmopathy. MiXCR, run by TCRdb on the multiplex PCR reads, gives a single entry per CDR3 protein. The sample comprises approximately 720,000 distinct CDR3 sequences, 18% of which are singletons, and roughly a sixth rests with the top ten. Specimen: blood. All receptors derive from a woman between 45 and 60 years old with Graves' hyperthyroidism that later progressed to Graves' ophthalmopathy. Each CDR3 is given with its conserved first and last residue. A D gene is named only where the DNA matches it firmly. Not every row has a clone size; where given, it reads once, few, many or a size class.

clone size	V gene	J gene	D gene	CDR3 protein	CDR3 DNA
many	TRBV3-1	TRBJ2-1	TRBD1	CASSPKGTAYWAQFF	TGTGCCAGCAGCCCGAAGGGGACAGCCTACTGGGCGCAGTTCTTC
few	TRBV20-1	TRBJ1-2	NA	CSASGTSTVRSYTF	TGCAGTGCTAGTGGGACGTCCACCGTGAGGAGCTACACCTTC
NA	TRBV2	TRBJ2-5	NA	CASSVRGASETQYF	TGTGCCAGCAGTGTCCGGGGGGCTTCGGAGACCCAGTACTTC
many	TRBV5-1	TRBJ2-5	TRBD1	CASSPRTGQETQYF	TGTGCCAGCTCACCACGGACAGGGCAAGAGACCCAGTACTTC
NA	TRBV6-1	TRBJ1-4	NA	CASTMGGEGEKLFF	TGTGCCAGCACCATGGGCGGGGAGGGTGAAAAACTGTTTTTT
NA	TRBV24-1	TRBJ1-2	TRBD1	CATSVGGEANYGYTF	TGTGCCACCAGTGTAGGGGGCGAAGCTAACTATGGCTACACCTTC
many	TRBV11-1	TRBJ2-7	NA	CASSSPTRPHEQYF	TGTGCCAGCAGCTCCCCGACTAGACCCCACGAGCAGTACTTC
NA	TRBV6-1	TRBJ2-2	NA	CASSRTVSAGELFF	TGTGCCAGCAGCAGGACAGTCTCCGCCGGGGAGCTGTTTTTT
NA	TRBV6-6	TRBJ2-1	TRBD2	CASSYRTIAGGFYNEQFF	TGTGCCAGCAGTTACCGCACGATAGCGGGGGGGTTTTACAATGAGCAGTTCTTC
few	TRBV7-9	TRBJ2-3	NA	CASSFSRSTDTQYF	TGTGCCAGCAGCTTCTCCAGGAGCACAGATACGCAGTATTTT
many	TRBV5-6	TRBJ1-5	NA	CASSRRGNQPQHF	TGTGCCAGCAGTAGGAGGGGCAATCAGCCCCAGCATTTT
many	TRBV5-8	TRBJ2-7	TRBD1	CASSRTGREQYF	TGTGCCAGCAGCCGGACAGGGAGGGAGCAGTACTTC
many	TRBV18	TRBJ2-1	NA	CASSPPGNEQFF	TGTGCCAGCTCACCACCGGGGAATGAGCAGTTCTTC
NA	TRBV19	TRBJ1-1	TRBD1	CASSIDPTGVNTEAFF	TGTGCCAGTAGTATAGACCCAACAGGGGTGAACACTGAAGCTTTCTTT
many	TRBV7-2	TRBJ2-1	NA	CASSPGESSYNEQFF	TGTGCCAGCAGTCCGGGGGAGAGCTCCTACAATGAGCAGTTCTTC
many	TRBV18	TRBJ1-1	NA	CASSSTVGTDTEAFF	TGTGCCAGCTCCTCCACGGTTGGGACGGACACTGAAGCTTTCTTT
many	TRBV6-2/TRBV6-3	TRBJ1-1	NA	CASSYQGLNTEAFF	TGTGCCAGCAGTTACCAGGGACTGAACACTGAAGCTTTCTTT
NA	TRBV20-1	TRBJ2-7	NA	CSARRRDTALGNEQYF	TGCAGTGCTAGACGCCGAGACACGGCCCTAGGGAACGAGCAGTACTTC
few	TRBV19	TRBJ2-3	TRBD2	CASSTPASGGADTQYF	TGTGCCAGTAGTACCCCCGCTAGCGGGGGTGCAGATACGCAGTATTTT
NA	TRBV6-5	TRBJ1-4	NA	CASSYHSGTPFEKLFF	TGTGCCAGCAGTTACCACTCGGGGACCCCTTTTGAAAAACTGTTTTTT
NA	TRBV28	TRBJ1-5	TRBD1	CASSPTGVGVDQPQHF	TGTGCCAGCAGTCCGACAGGGGTGGGAGTGGATCAGCCCCAGCATTTT
many	TRBV12-3/TRBV12-4	TRBJ1-3	NA	CASTKSRGDGSGNTIYF	TGTGCCAGCACCAAGTCTCGAGGCGATGGGTCTGGAAACACCATATATTTT
many	TRBV5-1	TRBJ2-3	TRBD1	CASSPGTGVENTQYF	TGCGCCAGCAGCCCTGGGACAGGGGTAGAGAATACGCAGTATTTT
few	TRBV4-1	TRBJ2-1	NA	CASSQAGGAIEQFF	TGCGCCAGCAGCCAAGCTGGGGGGGCCATTGAGCAGTTCTTC
many	TRBV9	TRBJ1-5	TRBD1	CASSVSGTANQPQHF	TGTGCCAGCAGCGTGTCCGGGACAGCTAATCAGCCCCAGCATTTT
many	TRBV12-3/TRBV12-4	TRBJ2-7	NA	CASSFVGAQEQYF	TGTGCCAGCAGTTTCGTAGGGGCTCAGGAGCAGTACTTC
NA	TRBV15	TRBJ2-7	TRBD1	CATSRDRQGAFLEQYF	TGTGCCACCAGCAGAGATCGGCAGGGGGCGTTTCTCGAGCAGTACTTC
many	TRBV18	TRBJ2-1	NA	CASSPNLGNEQFF	TGTGCCAGCTCACCAAACCTCGGCAATGAGCAGTTCTTC
NA	TRBV30	TRBJ2-7	TRBD2	CAWARGLAGSLSYEQYF	TGTGCCTGGGCCCGGGGACTAGCGGGGTCACTCTCCTACGAGCAGTACTTC
NA	TRBV4-1	TRBJ2-1	NA	CASSQEPRDYNEQFF	TGCGCCAGCAGCCAAGAGCCACGCGATTACAATGAGCAGTTCTTC
many	TRBV12-3/TRBV12-4	TRBJ2-1	TRBD1	CASSRTGGFADEQFF	TGTGCCAGCAGTAGGACAGGGGGCTTCGCGGATGAGCAGTTCTTC
many	TRBV6-1	TRBJ1-2	TRBD1	CASTHNDRGGGYTF	TGTGCCAGCACGCACAACGACAGGGGAGGTGGCTACACCTTC
few	TRBV7-7	TRBJ2-5	TRBD1	CASSRDRDTETQYF	TGTGCTAGCAGCCGGGACAGGGATACGGAGACCCAGTACTTC
NA	TRBV7-2	TRBJ2-3	TRBD2	CASSFSAGGADKSTDTQYF	TGTGCCAGCAGCTTCTCTGCGGGGGGGGCGGACAAAAGCACAGATACGCAGTATTTT
many	TRBV5-1	TRBJ2-5	TRBD1	CASSPDRVGQETQYF	TGCGCCAGCAGCCCCGACAGGGTCGGACAAGAGACCCAGTACTTC
NA	TRBV7-9	TRBJ2-1	NA	CASSLAPGRGHNEQFF	TGTGCCAGCAGCTTAGCCCCGGGCAGAGGACACAATGAGCAGTTCTTC
many	TRBV6-1	TRBJ1-5	NA	CASSQGPGLNQPQHF	TGTGCCAGCAGTCAAGGGCCGGGATTAAATCAGCCCCAGCATTTT
many	TRBV2	TRBJ2-7	TRBD1	CASSGPGQGYEQYF	TGTGCCAGCAGTGGACCGGGACAGGGCTACGAGCAGTACTTC
many	TRBV20-1	TRBJ1-5	TRBD1	CSARASRYRGDQPQHF	TGCAGTGCTAGAGCCTCCCGTTACAGGGGAGATCAGCCCCAGCATTTT
few	TRBV5-1	TRBJ2-1	NA	CASSPVQTTFTMSRFF	TGCGCCAGCAGCCCAGTGCAGACGACGTTTACAATGAGCAGGTTCTTC
many	TRBV20-1	TRBJ2-7	TRBD1	CSAWSSGTGTYEQYF	TGCAGTGCTTGGTCCTCCGGGACAGGGACCTACGAGCAGTACTTC
many	TRBV7-8	TRBJ2-3	NA	CASSLVRGADTQYF	TGTGCCAGCAGCTTAGTGCGGGGCGCAGATACGCAGTATTTT
many	TRBV7-8	TRBJ2-7	TRBD1	CASSQLRTQGARHEQYF	TGTGCCAGCAGCCAATTGCGAACACAGGGGGCCCGCCACGAGCAGTACTTC
NA	TRBV19	TRBJ1-5	TRBD1	CASSILQGARNQPQHF	TGTGCCAGTAGTATACTCCAGGGGGCAAGGAATCAGCCCCAGCATTTT
many	TRBV2	TRBJ2-1	TRBD2	CASTRLAGAYNEQFF	TGTGCCAGCACCAGACTAGCGGGGGCCTACAATGAGCAGTTCTTC
few	TRBV5-1	TRBJ1-1	NA	CASSLAGADTEAFF	TGCGCCAGCAGCTTGGCCGGGGCGGACACTGAAGCTTTCTTT
NA	TRBV9	TRBJ1-5	NA	CASSGAPTSTQPQHF	TGTGCCAGCAGCGGAGCCCCGACCTCGACTCAGCCCCAGCATTTT
NA	TRBV20-1	TRBJ2-2	NA	CSAPQTVNTGELFF	TGCAGTGCTCCCCAAACAGTTAACACCGGGGAGCTGTTTTTT
many	TRBV7-9	TRBJ2-7	NA	CASSLTNSEYEQYF	TGTGCCAGCAGCTTAACCAACTCGGAGTACGAGCAGTACTTC
NA	TRBV4-1	TRBJ1-4	NA	CASSQGQSQLDEKLFF	TGCGCCAGCAGCCAAGGACAGTCTCAGTTAGATGAAAAACTGTTTTTT
few	TRBV27	TRBJ2-7	NA	CASSLGPGVEQYF	TGTGCCAGCAGTTTAGGTCCTGGTGTCGAGCAGTACTTC